This TCR beta chain was identified in a study of Graves' ophthalmopathy and Graves' hyperthyroidism. This clonotype was seen a handful of times. The J segment lost 4 bases and the V segment lost 3 bases, leaving 4 bases of the junction unmatched. Germline loops: CDR1 WSHSY, CDR2 SAAADI. The CDR3 sequence is 14 residues long. Investigators amplified TCR beta CDR3 regions from RNA transcripts. Following a first-round RT-PCR that used HTBI primers, a second-round multiplex PCR was carried out. TCRdb recomputed calls from the multiplex PCR reads with MiXCR, one row per CDR3 protein. The sample has around 1.1 million distinct CDR3 sequences, about 38% seen once.

The TCR was taken from an adult man with Graves' hyperthyroidism. The rearrangement uses TRBV10-2 and TRBJ2-7; 9 nucleotides line up with TRBD2. Input material: peripheral blood or thyroid tissue (not recorded which). The CDR3 DNA follows: TGCGCCAGCAGTGAAGGCGGGAGGGCGTACGAGCAGTACTTC. This codes for CASSEGGRAYEQYF.